A single sample is the source of the 30 T cell receptor beta chains below, sequenced in a study of prognosis after radiotherapy for stage I lung cancer. Amplification of the TCR beta CDR3 (from genomic DNA) was done by two-round multiplex PCR. Primers targeting each individual TRBV and TRBJ gene were applied in first-round PCR. TCRdb processed the multiplex PCR reads anew with MiXCR; each CDR3 protein has one entry. This table has over 15,000 distinct CDR3 sequences, less than 70% appearing once. Here the sequenced sample was PBMCs, taken before or after stereotactic body radiation therapy (not recorded which). The receptors here all came from a donor aged 50 or older with non-small cell lung cancer.

The V gene is TRBV6-5, the J gene TRBJ1-2; D not resolved. The length of the CDR3 is 14 residues. V was shortened by 3 bases and J by 6 bases, with 14 bases between the two germline ends. Germline CDR1 reads MNHEY; CDR2 reads SVGAGI. CDR3 protein: CASSYWVYSNGYTF. The CDR3 DNA is TGTGCCAGCAGTTATTGGGTGTACTCGAATGGCTACACCTTC.

This clonotype has at least ten counts. The chain couples TRBV6-5 to TRBJ1-1, with D possibly TRBD1 on 6 matching bases. The V gene's germline CDR1 is MNHEY and CDR2 SVGAGI. V was trimmed by 0 bases and J by 1 base, leaving 9 bases between them. The CDR3 is 15 residues long. CDR3 nucleotide sequence: TGTGCCAGCAGTTACTCGGACAGACCGAACACTGAAGCTTTCTTT. Amino acid sequence: CASSYSDRPNTEAFF.

This clonotype was seen repeatedly, ten times or more. The chain is built from TRBV15 and TRBJ2-3, with 7 bases identical to TRBD2. This CDR3 contains 14 residues. CDR1 LNHNV and CDR2 YYDKDF come from the germline V gene (reference sequence). V lost 2 bases, J lost 3 bases, and 2 bases stayed unmatched. The CDR3 nucleotides are TGTGCCACCAGCAGAATGGGGGGGACAGATACGCAGTATTTT. It codes for CATSRMGGTDTQYF.

V gene TRBV28 combines with J gene TRBJ2-7; unclear D gene. Per germline, CDR1 MDHEN and CDR2 SYDVKM. The V end lost 2 bases, the J end lost 3 bases, and 11 bases lay between the germline ends. The CDR3 is 14 residues long. The CDR3 sequence: CASSLGQAVYEQYF. The CDR3 DNA sequence: TGTGCCAGCAGTTTAGGCCAGGCGGTCTACGAGCAGTACTTC.

The CDR3 bases are TGCAGTGCCAAGATTGGGGATAGCAATCAGCCCCAGCATTTT. It yields the protein CSAKIGDSNQPQHF. The rearrangement joins TRBV20-1 to TRBJ1-5, with unresolved D. The CDR3 spans 14 residues. Trimming took 6 bases from V and 0 from J, leaving 12 bases between them. CDR1 is DFQATT and CDR2 is SNEGSKA in the germline V gene (reference sequence).

This clonotype has at least ten counts. V and J are TRBV4-1 and TRBJ2-2; no firm D call. V lost 0 bases to trimming and J lost 0 bases, with 14 bases between them. The length of the CDR3 is 18 residues. CDR1 is MGHRA and CDR2 is YSYEKL in the germline V gene. Written as DNA, the CDR3 is TGCGCCAGCAGCCAAGACGTGTCGTGGCGGTCGAACACCGGGGAGCTGTTTTTT. Translated: CASSQDVSWRSNTGELFF.

The sample holds many counts of this clonotype. This chain joins TRBV25-1 and TRBJ1-5, with 9 bases matching TRBD1. The trim removed 1 base at V and 7 bases at J, leaving 8 bases unmatched. This CDR3 spans 16 amino acids. CDR1 and CDR2 (germline): MGHDK, SYGVNS. CDR3 amino acids: CASSESGQGGGQPQHF. The CDR3 DNA follows: TGTGCCAGCAGTGAATCGGGACAGGGAGGTGGGCAGCCCCAGCATTTT.

The V gene is TRBV24-1, the J gene TRBJ2-6; D not resolved. Trimming cost V 5 bases and J 2 bases, with 6 bases left between them. Looked up from germline, CDR1 is KGHDR and CDR2 is SFDVKD. This CDR3 has 14 amino acids. The CDR3 sequence is CATSARAGANVLTF. The DNA of the CDR3 is TGTGCCACCAGTGCAAGGGCTGGGGCCAACGTCCTGACTTTC.

This clonotype was found once. A read error is possible here, since a much larger clone lies one base away. The CDR3 sequence: CASSEVQGYEKLFF. The CDR3, as DNA: TGCGCCAGCAGTGAAGTACAGGGTTACGAAAAACTGTTTTTT. The V and J genes are TRBV10-2 and TRBJ1-4, with a tentative D call TRBD1 (6 bases). Germline CDR1 and CDR2: WSHSY and SAAADI. The CDR3 has 14 residues. The V end lost 3 bases, the J end lost 8 bases, and 13 bases lay between the germline ends.

The chain carries TRBV4-1 and TRBJ1-6, with D possibly being TRBD1 (5 bases). In germline, CDR1 is MGHRA, CDR2 YSYEKL. The CDR3 has 15 amino acids. Trimming cost V 0 bases and J 10 bases, with 13 bases left between them. CDR3 DNA: TGCGCCAGCAGCCAAGATCGGGCAGGGAACTCACCCCTCCACTTT. It encodes CASSQDRAGNSPLHF.

At least ten counts were recorded for this clonotype. V is TRBV11-2 and J is TRBJ1-4; D ambiguous. The germline CDR1 and CDR2 sequences are SGHAT and FQNNGV. With 3 bases removed from V and 11 bases from J, the gap between germline ends came to 10 bases. CDR3 size: 12 residues. The CDR3 DNA follows: TGTGCCAGCAGCTTCCGCTTATCCAAACTGTTTTTT. It is translated as CASSFRLSKLFF.

In this sample, this clonotype turned up a few times. A far larger clone is a single base away, which makes a read error likely. This sequence joins TRBV6-5 and TRBJ1-2, with a tentative D call TRBD1 (5 bases). Trimming took 7 bases from V and 3 from J, leaving 12 bases between them. This CDR3 region has 13 residues. CDR1 is MNHEY and CDR2 is SVGAGI in the germline V gene. The chain's CDR3 is CASITRGDYGYTF. CDR3 in DNA: TGTGCCAGCATCACTCGGGGGGACTATGGCTACACCTTC.

Only one count was recorded for this clonotype. The chain combines TRBV6-1 with TRBJ2-1; 11 nucleotides match TRBD2. Trimming took 5 bases from V and 0 from J; bases not matched to a gene: 0. This CDR3 has 15 amino acids. Per the germline V gene, CDR1 is MNHNS and CDR2 is SASEGT. The CDR3, as DNA: TGTGCCAGCAGTACTAGCGGGAGCTCCTACAATGAGCAGTTCTTC. Protein product: CASSTSGSSYNEQFF.

By its share, this clonotype is medium-sized (0.01 to 0.1%). The V gene is TRBV6-1, the J gene TRBJ2-2; D is ambiguous. This CDR3 is built from 14 residues. Per germline, CDR1 MNHNS and CDR2 SASEGT. The V end lost 4 bases, the J end lost 3 bases, and 9 bases lay between the germline ends. CDR3 in amino acids: CASSGLEDTGELFF. The CDR3 region has the DNA TGTGCCAGCAGTGGTTTGGAAGACACCGGGGAGCTGTTTTTT.

About this clonotype itself: The missing conserved phenylalanine or tryptophan at the end of this CDR3 makes a read error likely. The chain carries TRBV20-1 and TRBJ2-5; 10 bases fit TRBD2. CDR1 DFQATT and CDR2 SNEGSKA come from the germline V gene (reference sequence). V shed 0 bases and J 5 bases; nucleotides not matched to a gene: 9. The CDR3 is 16 amino acids. CDR3 sequence: CSARDPLAGELETQYL. CDR3 DNA: TGCAGTGCTAGAGACCCTCTAGCGGGAGAGCTCGAGACCCAGTACCTC.

This clonotype was seen only a few times. The chain joins TRBV6-5 to TRBJ2-1; D possibly corresponds to TRBD1 (6 bases). The CDR3 loop spans 17 amino acids. V dropped 0 bases and J dropped 5 bases, with 17 bases sitting between them. The germline V gene has CDR1 MNHEY and CDR2 SVGAGI. CDR3 protein: CASSYSGARVGNNEQFF. The CDR3 region has the DNA TGTGCCAGCAGTTACTCGGGGGCCAGGGTGGGGAACAATGAGCAGTTCTTC.

This clonotype rates as medium-sized. The genes are TRBV11-3 and TRBJ2-1; 9 bases agree with TRBD2. The CDR3 runs to 16 residues. CDR1 SGHNT and CDR2 YENEEA come from the germline V gene. V lost 2 bases and J lost 7; bases outside the gene matches: 9. In nucleotides, the CDR3 is TGTGCCAGCAGCTTAAAGCGCCTAGCGGGGTTTAATGAGCAGTTCTTC. Residues: CASSLKRLAGFNEQFF. Full variable domain (remainder filled in from reference TRBV11-3 and TRBJ2-1): EAGVVQSPRYKIIEKKQPVAFWCNPISGHNTLYWYLQNLGQGPELLIRYENEEAVDDSQLPKDRFSAERLKGVDSTLKIQPAELGDSAVYLCASSLKRLAGFNEQFFGPGTRLTVL.

In its sample, this clonotype is medium-sized. The rearrangement joins TRBV12-3 or TRBV12-4 to TRBJ2-7, with no clear D. The CDR3 covers 14 residues. V lost 7 bases to trimming and J lost 0 bases, with 13 bases between them. DNA of the CDR3: TGTGCCAGCATGCGAACCCTCAGCTCCTACGAGCAGTACTTC. This codes for CASMRTLSSYEQYF.

In regard to this clonotype: This sequence is one base from a far larger clone and is likely a read error. This chain joins TRBV6-1 and TRBJ2-7; a possible D gene is TRBD2 (5 bases). There are 13 residues in the CDR3. Trimming cost V 6 bases and J 3 bases, with 12 bases left between them. Per germline, CDR1 MNHNS and CDR2 SASEGT. The CDR3 DNA reads as TGTGCCAGCAGACCGGGGTACTACTACGAGCAGTACTTC. The encoded protein is CASRPGYYYEQYF.

In its sample, this clonotype was seen once. The chain employs TRBV7-2 and TRBJ2-1, with a tentative D call TRBD2 (5 bases). The CDR3 sequence is 11 residues long. V lost 1 base and J 11 bases, leaving 6 bases between the germline ends. Per germline, CDR1 SGHTA and CDR2 FQGNSA. CDR3 in amino acids: CASSLGGKQFF. CDR3 nucleotide sequence: TGTGCCAGCAGCTTAGGAGGGAAGCAGTTCTTC.

This sequence joins TRBV9 and TRBJ2-7; D not certain. The CDR3 runs to 13 residues. V was clipped by 0 bases and J by 6 bases, with 10 bases between them. CDR1 and CDR2 (germline): SGDLS, YYNGEE. The CDR3 here is CASSVAPESEQYF. CDR3 in DNA: TGTGCCAGCAGCGTAGCCCCTGAGTCCGAGCAGTACTTC.

This clonotype was counted at least ten times. The V gene is TRBV27, the J gene TRBJ1-1; weak D call: TRBD1 (5 bases). The length of the CDR3 is 13 residues. The germline V gene encodes CDR1 MNHEY and CDR2 SMNVEV (reference sequence). V was trimmed by 5 bases and J by 0 bases, leaving 7 bases between them. The CDR3 loop is CASSRGMNTEAFF. As DNA, the CDR3 is TGTGCCAGCAGTCGGGGGATGAACACTGAAGCTTTCTTT.

This clonotype was counted ten times or more. The V gene is TRBV27, the J gene TRBJ2-4, with a tentative D call TRBD1 (6 bases). Germline V gene lookup returns CDR1 MNHEY and CDR2 SMNVEV (reference sequence). Trimming removed 2 bases at V and 6 bases at J, with 14 bases between. The CDR3 spans 15 residues. CDR3 residues: CASSLGSQGLNIQYF. CDR3 DNA: TGTGCCAGCAGTTTAGGCTCACAGGGCCTAAACATTCAGTACTTC.

The chain combines TRBV20-1 with TRBJ1-1; D not certain. V shed 2 bases and J shed 4 bases, with 17 bases lying between them. In germline, CDR1 is DFQATT, CDR2 SNEGSKA (reference sequence). This CDR3 region has 15 residues. In nucleotides, the CDR3 is TGCAGTGCTAGATTCCCCCTGATGTCTTCCACTGAAGCTTTCTTT. Its translation is CSARFPLMSSTEAFF.

A remark on this clonotype: A far larger clone is a single base away, which makes a read error likely. V gene TRBV6-4 combines with J gene TRBJ2-7; no clear D gene. The V gene lost 3 bases and the J gene lost 6 bases, with 12 bases spanning the gap. The germline V gene has CDR1 MRHNA and CDR2 SNTAGT. The CDR3 spans 13 residues. The CDR3 DNA reads as TGTGCCAGCAGTGAAGCGTCTACGTCCGAGCAGTACTTC. This codes for CASSEASTSEQYF.

On this clonotype: A much larger clone sits a single nucleotide away, making a read error possible. The chain employs TRBV6-2 or TRBV6-3 and TRBJ1-2; D uncertain. Germline V gene sequence: CDR1 MNHEY, CDR2 SVGEGT. The CDR3 totals 12 residues. The CDR3 nucleotides are TGTGCCAACAGTTTCTACGGTGGGGGCTACACCTTC. Amino acids: CANSFYGGGYTF.

This clonotype was found many times. V and J are TRBV4-2 and TRBJ2-4; D possibly uses TRBD1 or TRBD2 (5 bases each). CDR1 and CDR2 (germline): LGHNA, YNFKEQ. The ends were cut back, 4 bases at V and 8 bases at J, with 9 bases in the middle. The CDR3 is made up of 12 amino acids. CDR3 sequence (DNA): TGTGCCAGCAGCCGGGACCAAGACATTCAGTACTTC. This sequence encodes CASSRDQDIQYF.

In its sample, this clonotype ranks as medium-sized. This rearrangement joins TRBV12-3 or TRBV12-4 to TRBJ1-2; 9 bases align to TRBD1. V dropped 5 bases and J dropped 8; count of bases not matched to a gene: 9. The CDR3 spans 14 residues. CDR3 amino acids: CASSQIQGAKGYTF. The CDR3 DNA reads TGTGCCAGCAGTCAAATACAGGGGGCAAAAGGCTACACCTTC.

This clonotype was detected a few times. V is TRBV6-5 and J is TRBJ1-5, with 9 bases lining up with TRBD1. J was trimmed by 7 bases and V by 3 bases; bases with no gene match: 13. Germline V gene lookup returns CDR1 MNHEY and CDR2 SVGAGI. The CDR3 has 17 amino acids. The CDR3 DNA reads as TGTGCCAGCAGTTATCGAGGGACAGGGTTGTTGATGCAGCCCCAGCATTTT. It encodes CASSYRGTGLLMQPQHF.

A remark on this clonotype: Being one base from a much bigger clone, this may be a read error. This likely comes from a read error, as the CDR3 has no conserved phenylalanine or tryptophan at its end. Because the CDR3's place on the DNA is in doubt, the DNA is left out and the CDR3 is given as listed by TCRdb. The chain uses TRBV7-9 and TRBJ2-7. The CDR3 sequence runs 11 residues, both termini included. Germline values: CDR1 SEHNR, CDR2 FQNEAQ (reference sequence). The CDR3 sequence: CAISLELAWYS.